The sequence of this TCR beta chain was determined in a study of patients and donors after allogeneic stem cell transplantation. The CDR3 is made up of 12 amino acids. Trimming took 5 bases from V and 5 from J, leaving 9 bases between them. MiXCR was run by TCRdb on the RT-PCR reads, yielding one entry per CDR3 protein. This table holds about a million distinct CDR3 sequences, roughly 18% found once. V gene TRBV12-3 or TRBV12-4 combines with J gene TRBJ2-5; D is unclear. This clonotype was sampled from a human donor who was either an allogeneic HSCT recipient or a stem cell or donor lymphocyte infusion donor (not recorded which). It is not recorded whose cells these are; they may come from a transplant donor. The source material was blood, either unsorted or a sorted T cell fraction (not recorded which). The CDR3 coding sequence is TGTGCCAGCAGTACCTACCCCGAGACCCAGTACTTC. This encodes CASSTYPETQYF.